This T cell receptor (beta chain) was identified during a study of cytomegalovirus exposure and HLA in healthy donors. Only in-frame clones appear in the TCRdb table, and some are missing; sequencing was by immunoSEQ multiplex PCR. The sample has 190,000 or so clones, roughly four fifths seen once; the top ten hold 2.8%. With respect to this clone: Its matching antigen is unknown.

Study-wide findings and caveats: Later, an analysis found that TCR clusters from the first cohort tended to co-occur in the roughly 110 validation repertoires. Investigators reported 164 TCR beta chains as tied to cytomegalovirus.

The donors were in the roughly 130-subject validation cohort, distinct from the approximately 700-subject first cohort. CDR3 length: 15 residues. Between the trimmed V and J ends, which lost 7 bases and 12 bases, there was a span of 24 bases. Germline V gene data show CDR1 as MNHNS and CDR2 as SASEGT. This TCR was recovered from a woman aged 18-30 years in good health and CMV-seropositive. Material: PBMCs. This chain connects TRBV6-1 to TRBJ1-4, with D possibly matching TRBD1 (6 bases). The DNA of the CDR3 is TGTGCCAGCACCGAAGGGGGGGGCACACCGTCCGAACTGTTTTTT. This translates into CASTEGGGTPSELFF.